The present T cell receptor beta chain was sequenced within a study of Graves' ophthalmopathy and Graves' hyperthyroidism. Germline CDR1 and CDR2: LGHDT and YNNKEL (reference sequence). The CDR3 has 15 residues. V lost 1 base and J lost 3, with 10 bases in between. RNA transcripts served as template for amplifying TCR beta CDR3 sequences. After a first-round RT-PCR with HTBI primers, a second-round multiplex PCR was run. TCRdb reprocessed the multiplex PCR reads via MiXCR and lists one record per CDR3 protein. The sample comprises approximately 1.2 million distinct CDR3 sequences, 35% to 45% of which are singletons, and 11% rests with the top ten. Many counts were recorded for this clonotype. The antigen is not known. Study observations and caveats: Among expanded thyroid clonotypes above 0.001 frequency, most also occurred in blood.

The sequenced sample consisted of peripheral blood or thyroid tissue (not recorded which). The receptor was derived from an adult man with Graves' hyperthyroidism. The rearrangement links TRBV3-1 to TRBJ1-5; D is ambiguous. CDR3 nucleotides: TGTGCCAGCAGCCAAGGGTTTCAGCCCAATCAGCCCCAGCATTTT. Protein sequence: CASSQGFQPNQPQHF.